The 24 T cell receptor beta chains given below trace back to one sample, sequenced in a study of T cell changes during pregnancy in multiple sclerosis. Using immunoSEQ multiplex PCR, the repertoire was profiled, and TCRdb retains in-frame clones only, with some absent. The sample has more than 25,000 clones, around 92% seen once. The material was peripheral blood, obtained in the first trimester of pregnancy. The receptors shown here come from a female donor in good health, enrolled as a control in a pregnancy study.

V gene TRBV9 combines with J gene TRBJ1-2; unclear D gene. Trimming took off 4 bases at V and 3 bases at J, with 10 bases between the two ends. Germline V lookup: CDR1 SGDLS, CDR2 YYNGEE. This CDR3 is built from 13 residues. CDR3 protein: CASSPISDYGYTF. CDR3 sequence (DNA): TGTGCCAGCAGCCCTATATCCGACTATGGCTACACCTTC.

The V gene is TRBV27, the J gene TRBJ1-4; the D is unclear. V was pared by 1 base and J by 2 bases, with 8 bases between. This CDR3 is built from 15 residues. Germline V gives CDR1 MNHEY, CDR2 SMNVEV (reference sequence). The CDR3 DNA is TGTGCCAGCAGTTTATTCCGGGGTACTAATGAAAAACTGTTTTTT. It yields the protein CASSLFRGTNEKLFF.

The rearrangement uses TRBV7-2 and TRBJ2-3; 8 bases line up with TRBD1. V was pared by 3 bases and J by 5 bases, with 4 bases of the junction left unmatched. The CDR3 spans 14 residues. CDR1 is SGHTA, CDR2 FQGNSA, per germline. The DNA of the CDR3 is TGTGCCAGCAGCTTCGACAGGGGCGTAGATACGCAGTATTTT. Protein: CASSFDRGVDTQYF.

The J gene is TRBJ2-2, the V gene TRBV19; 7 nucleotides agree with TRBD1. CDR1 LNHDA and CDR2 SQIVND come from the germline V gene (reference sequence). The junction had 1 base not matched to a gene; V was cut back by 6 bases and J by 0 bases. CDR3 length equals 14 residues. CDR3 region: CASRQGANTGELFF. The CDR3 DNA sequence: TGTGCCAGTAGGCAGGGGGCGAACACCGGGGAGCTGTTTTTT.

V and J are TRBV27 and TRBJ1-1; no definite D call. The germline V gene has CDR1 MNHEY and CDR2 SMNVEV (reference sequence). The CDR3 has 13 amino acids. Deletions cut 2 bases from V and 5 bases from J, with 9 bases between. This CDR3 reads CASSLGSRTEAFF. The CDR3 region has the DNA TGTGCCAGCAGTTTAGGCTCGAGGACTGAAGCTTTCTTT.

V usage is TRBV27 and J usage is TRBJ1-1; no reliable D call. From germline, CDR1 is MNHEY and CDR2 SMNVEV (reference sequence). The CDR3 totals 10 residues. V was clipped by 8 bases and J by 4 bases, with 5 bases between them. DNA of the CDR3: TGTGCCAGCTACGGCACTGAAGCTTTCTTT. Translating gives CASYGTEAFF.

V and J are TRBV14 and TRBJ1-1; the D is unclear. Germline V gene data show CDR1 as SGHDN and CDR2 as FVKESK. Trimming pared 3 bases from V and 3 bases from J, leaving 8 bases between. The CDR3 totals 13 residues. CDR3 sequence: CASSQELYTEAFF. CDR3 nucleotide sequence: TGTGCCAGCAGCCAGGAACTATACACTGAAGCTTTCTTT. Full variable domain (remainder filled in from reference TRBV14 and TRBJ1-1): EAGVTQFPSHSVIEKGQTVTLRCDPISGHDNLYWYRRVMGKEIKFLLHFVKESKQDESGMPNNRFLAERTGGTYSTLKVQPAELEDSGVYFCASSQELYTEAFFGQGTRLTVV.

V gene TRBV29-1 combines with J gene TRBJ2-1, with 9 bases aligning to TRBD2. V was pared by 4 bases and J by 1 base, with 2 bases of the junction left unmatched. Germline V gives CDR1 SQVTM, CDR2 ANQGSEA. The CDR3 contains 14 residues. Here the CDR3 DNA reads TGCAGCGTTGGGGCGGGAGGGTCCTACAATGAGCAGTTCTTC. Residues: CSVGAGGSYNEQFF.

This chain joins TRBV14 and TRBJ2-5, with TRBD2 as a possible D gene (6 bases). Germline values: CDR1 SGHDN, CDR2 FVKESK. The CDR3 is 14 residues long. V gave up 2 bases and J gave up 5 bases, with 12 bases separating them. The DNA for the CDR3 is TGTGCCAGCAGCCAACGAGCGGGTCGCGAGACCCAGTACTTC. Protein sequence: CASSQRAGRETQYF.

V usage is TRBV2 and J usage is TRBJ2-2; the D gene is possibly TRBD2 (5 bases). The V gene lost 7 bases and the J gene lost 5 bases, with 14 bases spanning the gap. Germline-derived CDR1 and CDR2 are SNHLY and FYNNEI. The CDR3 runs 14 residues. CDR3 in DNA: TGTGCCAGCAACCCGGGGAGAAGGACCGGGGAGCTGTTTTTT. Encoded protein: CASNPGRRTGELFF.

A word on this clone: At one end the junction does not follow the germline gene, possibly because of a read error. V gene TRBV5-8 combines with J gene TRBJ1-2; 8 bases align to TRBD1. The CDR3 runs 11 residues. Germline V gives CDR1 SGHTS, CDR2 YDEGEE. The CDR3 DNA reads as TGTGCCAGCAGCCACACAGGGGGAGGCGCCTTC. This sequence encodes CASSHTGGGAF.

The CDR3 protein is CASSRQTSESGANVLTF. CDR3 in DNA: TGTGCCAGCAGCAGACAAACGTCTGAGTCTGGGGCCAACGTCCTGACTTTC. The V gene is TRBV9, the J gene TRBJ2-6; D remains ambiguous. CDR1 SGDLS and CDR2 YYNGEE come from the germline V gene. Trimming shortened V by 4 bases and J by 1 base, and 15 bases separated the two germline ends. CDR3 length: 17 residues.

The chain recombines TRBV5-1 with TRBJ2-1, with D possibly TRBD2 on 6 matching bases. V lost 4 bases, J lost 6 bases, and 11 bases lay in between. CDR1 and CDR2 (germline): SGHRS, YFSETQ. The CDR3 is made up of 13 amino acids. The CDR3 region is CASSVLAINEQFF. The CDR3 DNA follows: TGCGCCAGCAGCGTACTAGCAATCAATGAGCAGTTCTTC.

This clone was found once. The chain employs TRBV15 and TRBJ2-7; D unresolved. V lost 0 bases to trimming and J lost 0 bases, with 6 bases between them. CDR1 LNHNV and CDR2 YYDKDF come from the germline V gene (reference sequence). The CDR3 has 14 amino acids. As DNA, the CDR3 is TGTGCCACCAGCAGAGATCGGTACTCCTACGAGCAGTACTTC. Amino acids: CATSRDRYSYEQYF.

The rearrangement uses TRBV6-5 and TRBJ1-2; 7 nucleotides line up with TRBD1. V lost 6 bases and J lost 8; bases outside the gene matches: 9. Germline V gene lookup returns CDR1 MNHEY and CDR2 SVGAGI. This CDR3 is 13 amino acids long. The CDR3 DNA follows: TGTGCCAGCAGCCGGACAGGAAGGGGGGGCTACACCTTC. Residues: CASSRTGRGGYTF.

The V and J genes are TRBV10-3 and TRBJ2-5, with a tentative D call TRBD1 (5 bases). V lost 7 bases and J 0 bases, leaving 12 bases between the germline ends. This CDR3 contains 14 residues. Germline lookup yields CDR1 ENHRY and CDR2 SYGVKD. CDR3 in DNA: TGTGCCATCACATCGGACACTAACCAAGAGACCCAGTACTTC. It codes for CAITSDTNQETQYF.

The V call is TRBV4-1, the J call TRBJ1-6; 10 bases are a match to TRBD1. V lost 4 bases, J lost 7 bases, and 4 bases stayed unmatched. The germline CDR1 and CDR2 sequences are MGHRA and YSYEKL. The CDR3 totals 15 residues. CDR3 region: CASSPGQGWNSPLHF. CDR3 coding DNA: TGCGCCAGCAGCCCGGGACAGGGGTGGAATTCACCCCTCCACTTT.

This clone was observed once. The chain couples TRBV15 to TRBJ2-1, with no clear D. The CDR3 has 16 residues. V lost 4 bases and J 5 bases, leaving 18 bases between the germline ends. Germline V gene sequence: CDR1 LNHNV, CDR2 YYDKDF (reference sequence). As DNA, the CDR3 is TGTGCCACCAGCAACGCGGCATACCCGAAACACAATGAGCAGTTCTTC. This codes for CATSNAAYPKHNEQFF.

The rearrangement uses TRBV13 and TRBJ2-3; 11 bases match TRBD1. V lost 6 bases and J lost 0; bases outside the gene matches: 2. This CDR3 is 15 amino acids long. Germline V gene sequence: CDR1 PRHDT, CDR2 FYEKMQ (reference sequence). CDR3 nucleotides: TGTGCCAGCAGGCGGACAGGGGGCAGCACAGATACGCAGTATTTT. Protein: CASRRTGGSTDTQYF.

The V and J genes are TRBV10-3 and TRBJ1-3; weak D call: TRBD1 (5 bases). This CDR3 comprises 13 residues. V shed 6 bases and J shed 0 bases, with 6 bases lying between them. Germline CDR1 and CDR2: ENHRY and SYGVKD. CDR3 sequence (DNA): TGTGCCATCAGAGACAGCTCTGGAAACACCATATATTTT. It encodes CAIRDSSGNTIYF.

CDR3 residues: CASGRGQPQHF. CDR3 nucleotides: TGTGCCAGCGGCCGGGGGCAGCCCCAGCATTTT. The rearrangement uses TRBV6-5 and TRBJ1-5, with TRBD1 as a possible D gene (5 bases). V was cut by 8 bases and J by 7 bases, with 9 bases left in between. This CDR3 has 11 residues. Per the germline V gene, CDR1 is MNHEY and CDR2 is SVGAGI.

The chain combines TRBV10-3 with TRBJ1-1; D not resolved. The ends were cut back, 2 bases at V and 1 base at J, with 11 bases in the middle. The CDR3 covers 15 residues. CDR1 and CDR2 (germline): ENHRY, SYGVKD. This CDR3 is CAISETFRENTEAFF. The DNA of the CDR3 is TGTGCCATCAGTGAGACATTCCGGGAGAACACTGAAGCTTTCTTT.

V usage is TRBV6-1 and J usage is TRBJ2-5; the match to TRBD2 covers 7 bases. The CDR3 is 13 amino acids. V lost 7 bases and J lost 5; bases outside the gene matches: 7. Germline values: CDR1 MNHNS, CDR2 SASEGT. The CDR3, as DNA: TGTGCCAGCACCGGGCGGGAGTGGGAGACCCAGTACTTC. Its protein is CASTGREWETQYF.

J is TRBJ2-5 and V is TRBV27, with 8 bases lining up with TRBD2. Per the germline V gene, CDR1 is MNHEY and CDR2 is SMNVEV (reference sequence). The CDR3 spans 14 residues. The V gene end was trimmed by 8 bases and the J gene end by 4 bases; junction bases not matched to a gene: 9. The CDR3 loop is CASRGLAGGETQYF. The CDR3 DNA reads TGTGCCAGCCGAGGACTAGCTGGTGGAGAGACCCAGTACTTC.